This T cell receptor beta chain was observed in a study of OX40 agonist ivuxolimab in advanced cancers. Study-level information: Partial responses were observed in three patients, of whom one had hepatocellular carcinoma and two had cutaneous melanoma. Study results and limitations: Expanded peripheral T cells had an undetermined antigen specificity. Low normalized T-cell clonal expansion was additionally recorded for some nonresponders. In the 0.1 to 3.0 mg/kg range, CD4+ and CD8+ blood T cells had expanded clonally by week 6.

A word on this clone: Its specificity is unknown.

The repertoire was sequenced with immunoSEQ multiplex PCR; TCRdb's copy has only in-frame clones and lacks some. The table has 77,000 or so clones, approximately 95% seen once. The V gene's germline CDR1 is SGDLS and CDR2 YYNGEE. The CDR3 covers 15 residues. The V end was cut by 0 bases, the J end by 0 bases, with 9 bases between. This chain joins TRBV9 and TRBJ2-5; unclear D gene. The sequence derives from an adult with an advanced solid tumor such as melanoma, head and neck, liver or kidney cancer. This sample comprised CD4+ or CD8+ T cells sorted from blood, obtained in a trial of the OX40 agonist ivuxolimab. CDR3 nucleotides: TGTGCCAGCAGCGTAGCCCAAACGTACCAAGAGACCCAGTACTTC. Translated, it gives CASSVAQTYQETQYF.